This entry concerns a single TCR beta chain. The clone's antigen remains unknown. Within one base of it there is no much larger clone, and no base qualities were kept. The junction shows trimming of 2 bases on V and 4 bases on J, and the gene matches do not reach 7 bases of it. Sequences SGHTA (CDR1) and FQGNSA (CDR2) are obtained from the germline V gene. The CDR3 goes from the cysteine to the phenylalanine over 16 residues. Only the CDR3 part of the read is kept: 48 bases, read in frame from the first base. In the prospective study, participants were about 18 to 95 years old, resided in approximately 22 geographic areas of the United States, and were enrolled through a virtual design. To assign participants to cohorts, the prospective study relied on clinical history that participants themselves reported in a screening survey and a study questionnaire. In the prospective study, mobile phlebotomists collected whole blood, serum and a nasopharyngeal or oropharyngeal swab from each participant. Additional blood draws and questionnaires over a 2-month period could optionally be provided by prospective study participants. Before DNA extraction, prospective study blood samples were shipped either frozen or at room temperature.

This record belongs to a study of blood T cell repertoires in COVID-19 (dated by TCRdb to about 2020). About the study as a whole: Collaborator samples came from the United States, Italy and Spain and covered acute and convalescent phases of COVID-19. A freely available public database, intended as a resource for researchers studying the immune response to SARS-CoV-2, is where the repertoires were released. HLA class I and class II types, where available, came from metadata supplied by the sample provider rather than from assay-based typing. The prospective study material was composed of cDNA or gDNA derived from T cells, B-cell-depleted T cells, or PBMCs. A de-identified subject ID, COVID-19 status, age in years and sex were almost always included in the sample metadata. Samples were obtained from the ongoing ImmuneRACE study (first 160 participants) and from some 1,300 subjects provided by 6 global collaborators. Subjects who had been exposed to COVID-19, were actively infected with it, or had recovered from it provided the deeply sampled blood TCRbeta repertoires that made up the dataset.

TCRbeta CDR3 regions were amplified from genomic DNA by means of the immunoSEQ Assay, a bias-controlled multiplex PCR. Processing in the source paper ran as follows. The number of nucleated cells in each sample was estimated by amplification of reference gene primers within the assay. To quantify the absolute abundance of each unique TCRbeta CDR3 rearrangement, sequence reads were collapsed and filtered. For each sample, productive Simpson clonality was calculated by taking the square root of Simpson's diversity index across productive rearrangements. The source is immuneACCESS, and TCRdb retained only in-frame sequences with V and J called. Part of the clones is not carried over; for the studies checked, unresolved V genes explain less than half of this, and the remainder is unexplained. Clonal size and the V and J genes are those of that table, whereas D and trimming came from the DNA. This sample gives 250,000 or so clones in total; 88% of them show up just once. 2.5% of the sample belongs to the ten largest clones.

General conclusions and limits of the study: How much clinical and demographic metadata was included differed by source and by participant, and the metadata was provided uncurated.

The origin of this receptor is a woman aged 40 to 55 with acute COVID-19. The sequence links TRBV7-2 to TRBJ2-2, with 7 junctional bases fitting TRBD2. The sample comprised PBMCs or T cells enriched from blood (not recorded which). The CDR3: CASSLNSASGTGELFF. The sequence in DNA is TGTGCCAGCAGCTTAAATTCGGCTAGCGGCACCGGGGAGCTGTTTTTT.